These 21 T cell receptor beta chains were sequenced from one sample in a study of blood T cell repertoires in COVID-19. Assay: immunoSEQ multiplex PCR; the TCRdb copy retains only in-frame clones and omits some. Of about 200,000 clones in the sample, approximately 88% were seen once. Sequenced material: PBMCs or T cells enriched from blood (not recorded which). These receptor sequences come from a woman under 30 who had recovered from COVID-19.

The J gene is TRBJ2-1, the V gene TRBV10-2; 7 bases map to TRBD1. The CDR3 has 14 residues. V shed 3 bases and J 4 bases; nucleotides not matched to a gene: 3. Germline CDR1 and CDR2: WSHSY and SAAADI. The CDR3 DNA is TGCGCCAGCAGTGAACAGGGGCGGTACAATGAGCAGTTCTTC. Protein sequence: CASSEQGRYNEQFF.

The chain employs TRBV11-2 and TRBJ2-7; D not certain. Trimming left V 5 bases short and J 3 bases short, with 5 bases between. The CDR3 length is 11 residues. Germline values: CDR1 SGHAT, CDR2 FQNNGV. Here the CDR3 reads CASSPYYEQYF. The CDR3, as DNA: TGTGCCAGCAGCCCCTACTACGAGCAGTACTTC.

Written as DNA, the CDR3 is TGTGCCAGCAGCTCAATTTCTAATCAGGTATATAGCAATCAGCCCCAGCATTTT. This gives the protein CASSSISNQVYSNQPQHF. The chain links TRBV5-6 to TRBJ1-5; no reliable D call. Trimming cost V 3 bases and J 0 bases, with 19 bases left between them. The CDR3 loop spans 18 amino acids. Germline CDR1 and CDR2: SGHDT and YYEEEE.

The chain combines TRBV19 with TRBJ1-1, with TRBD1 matching over 9 bases. The V gene end was trimmed by 6 bases and the J gene end by 11 bases; junction bases not matched to a gene: 16. Germline-derived CDR1 and CDR2 are LNHDA and SQIVND (reference sequence). The CDR3 has 15 residues. The CDR3 spells CASSTNHLTGGAAFF. The CDR3 DNA sequence: TGTGCCAGTAGCACAAACCACCTGACAGGGGGGGCCGCTTTCTTT.

With regard to this clone: A much larger clone sits a single nucleotide away, making a read error possible. The rearrangement links TRBV13 to TRBJ1-1; TRBD1 matches at 8 bases. CDR3 length equals 14 residues. The V gene's germline CDR1 is PRHDT and CDR2 FYEKMQ (reference sequence). Trimming at V came to 5 bases and at J to 1 base, leaving 3 bases not matched to a gene. The CDR3 sequence: CASSAGQGNTEAFF. The CDR3 DNA is TGTGCCAGCAGCGCAGGACAGGGGAACACTGAAGCTTTCTTT.

The chain links TRBV27 to TRBJ2-6; 9 bases line up with TRBD1. V lost 1 base and J lost 0; bases outside the gene matches: 10. The germline V gene encodes CDR1 MNHEY and CDR2 SMNVEV (reference sequence). The CDR3 length is 20 residues. DNA of the CDR3: TGTGCCAGCAGTTTATATGGGCCGGGACAGGGTTTCTCTGGGGCCAACGTCCTGACTTTC. It yields the protein CASSLYGPGQGFSGANVLTF.

The chain has TRBV11-2 and TRBJ1-3; 7 bases line up with TRBD1. CDR1 and CDR2 from the germline V gene are SGHAT and FQNNGV. Trimming took 4 bases from V and 5 from J; bases not matched to a gene: 2. This CDR3 is built from 13 residues. The DNA of the CDR3 is TGTGCCAGCAGCTCGACAGGGAGAAACACCATATATTTT. This gives the protein CASSSTGRNTIYF.

This chain links TRBV12-5 with TRBJ2-6, with TRBD1 as a possible D gene (6 bases). The V gene lost 1 base and the J gene lost 4 bases, with 8 bases spanning the gap. The V gene's germline CDR1 is LGHNT and CDR2 FRNRAP. The CDR3 length is 15 residues. The CDR3 region has the DNA TGTGCTAGTGGTTTGGGGACAGCCGGGGCCAACGTCCTGACTTTC. This gives the protein CASGLGTAGANVLTF.

The chain is built from TRBV9 and TRBJ2-1, with D perhaps matching TRBD1 (5 bases). The CDR3 contains 15 residues. Germline values: CDR1 SGDLS, CDR2 YYNGEE. Deletions cut 4 bases from V and 8 bases from J, with 19 bases between. The CDR3, as DNA: TGTGCCAGCAGCCGCACGGCAGGGATAGGATATGAGCAGTTCTTC. Translation: CASSRTAGIGYEQFF. Variable domain in full (rest from reference TRBV9 and TRBJ2-1): DSGVTQTPKHLITATGQRVTLRCSPRSGDLSVYWYQQSLDQGLQFLIQYYNGEERAKGNILERFSAQQFPDLHSELNLSSLELGDSALYFCASSRTAGIGYEQFFGPGTRLTVL.

The rearrangement uses TRBV6-2 or TRBV6-3 and TRBJ2-3; 13 positions agree with TRBD2. Trimming cost V 6 bases and J 4 bases; bases outside gene matches: 4. There are 15 residues in the CDR3. In germline, CDR1 is MNHEY, CDR2 SVGEGT. For the CDR3, the DNA is TGTGCCAGCAGCTCGACTAGCGGGGGGCCAGATACGCAGTATTTT. Amino acid sequence: CASSSTSGGPDTQYF.

V gene TRBV9 combines with J gene TRBJ2-1; 9 positions match TRBD1. The CDR3 sequence is 16 residues long. V lost 0 bases, J lost 7 bases, and 8 bases stayed unmatched. The V gene's germline CDR1 is SGDLS and CDR2 YYNGEE. CDR3 loop: CASSVAGQGRKNEQFF. CDR3 sequence (DNA): TGTGCCAGCAGCGTAGCCGGACAGGGGCGGAAAAATGAGCAGTTCTTC.

V gene TRBV9 combines with J gene TRBJ2-5; D may be TRBD2 (7 bases). Germline V gene sequence: CDR1 SGDLS, CDR2 YYNGEE. V dropped 5 bases and J dropped 5 bases, with 16 bases sitting between them. The CDR3 is made up of 14 amino acids. CDR3 DNA sequence: TGTGCCAGCAGTCGCGGCGGGGGCAGGGAGACCCAGTACTTC. Translated: CASSRGGGRETQYF.

This chain uses TRBV30 with TRBJ2-2, with 8 positions matching TRBD2. The V gene end was trimmed by 0 bases and the J gene end by 7 bases; junction bases not matched to a gene: 10. Germline CDR1 and CDR2: GTSNPN and SVGIG (reference sequence). The CDR3 loop spans 16 amino acids. As DNA, the CDR3 is TGTGCCTGGAGTGTCGGTGTCGGGGGGGCCATCGGGGAGCTGTTTTTT. Protein: CAWSVGVGGAIGELFF.

The chain carries TRBV5-5 and TRBJ1-5; TRBD1 might be the D (5 bases). V lost 1 base and J 1 base, leaving 9 bases between the germline ends. The CDR3 length is 15 residues. From germline, CDR1 is SGHKS and CDR2 YYEKEE (reference sequence). The CDR3 reads CASSLWGVSNQPQHF. DNA of the CDR3: TGTGCCAGCAGCTTGTGGGGGGTAAGCAATCAGCCCCAGCATTTT.

This rearrangement joins TRBV5-4 to TRBJ2-3, with TRBD2 identical over 8 bases. This CDR3 has 15 amino acids. Germline V lookup: CDR1 SGHNT, CDR2 YYREEE (reference sequence). With V trimmed by 3 bases and J by 0 bases, 3 bases remained unmatched. The CDR3 protein is CASSSQRGSTDTQYF. CDR3 DNA sequence: TGTGCCAGCAGCTCCCAGCGGGGGAGCACAGATACGCAGTATTTT. The full variable domain, its missing parts supplied by reference TRBV5-4 and TRBJ2-3, is ETGVTQSPTHLIKTRGQQVTLRCSSQSGHNTVSWYQQALGQGPQFIFQYYREEENGRGNFPPRFSGLQFPNYSSELNVNALELDDSALYLCASSSQRGSTDTQYFGPGTRLTVL.

This clone was seen a handful of times. This rearrangement joins TRBV6-5 to TRBJ2-7; the D gene is possibly TRBD2 (6 bases). With 4 bases removed from V and 4 bases from J, the gap between germline ends came to 8 bases. Germline V gives CDR1 MNHEY, CDR2 SVGAGI. The CDR3 is 12 residues long. The DNA for the CDR3 is TGTGCCAGCAGTTCGGGAGATTACGAGCAGTACTTC. Translation gives CASSSGDYEQYF.

The rearrangement links TRBV2 to TRBJ1-1, with D uncertain. Deletions cut 0 bases from V and 1 base from J, with 6 bases between. The CDR3 length is 14 residues. Per germline, CDR1 SNHLY and CDR2 FYNNEI. As DNA, the CDR3 is TGTGCCAGCAGTGAAGCCCCTTCGAACACTGAAGCTTTCTTT. Its protein product is CASSEAPSNTEAFF.

DNA of the CDR3: TGTGCCATCAGTGCGGGGGGAAAAGGGGCCTACAATGAGCAGTTCTTC. Its protein is CAISAGGKGAYNEQFF. The chain employs TRBV10-3 and TRBJ2-1; 7 bases align to TRBD2. Germline-derived CDR1 and CDR2 are ENHRY and SYGVKD. This CDR3 is 16 amino acids long. Trimming removed 4 bases from V and 2 bases from J; junction bases left unmatched: 8.

V and J are TRBV4-1 and TRBJ2-7; D remains ambiguous. V was clipped by 0 bases and J by 0 bases, with 9 bases between them. This CDR3 is built from 15 residues. Germline-derived CDR1 and CDR2 are MGHRA and YSYEKL. The CDR3 is CASSQDHIPSYEQYF. CDR3 nucleotides: TGCGCCAGCAGCCAAGATCACATTCCCTCCTACGAGCAGTACTTC.

J is TRBJ1-6 and V is TRBV30; D might be TRBD1 (6 bases). Germline V gene sequence: CDR1 GTSNPN, CDR2 SVGIG (reference sequence). CDR3 size: 14 residues. The V end lost 5 bases, the J end lost 9 bases, and 17 bases lay between the germline ends. The CDR3 region is CAWDQGHSGSPLHF. DNA for the CDR3: TGTGCCTGGGACCAGGGACATTCAGGTTCACCCCTCCACTTT.

The chain carries TRBV2 and TRBJ1-5, with D possibly being TRBD1 (5 bases). This CDR3 region has 15 residues. Germline assignment: CDR1 SNHLY and CDR2 FYNNEI. V lost 4 bases and J lost 0, with 10 bases in between. CDR3 nucleotides: TGTGCCAGCAGTGGGGACTCCTATAGCAATCAGCCCCAGCATTTT. Amino acids: CASSGDSYSNQPQHF. The full variable domain, with the rest looked up from reference TRBV2 and TRBJ1-5, is EPEVTQTPSHQVTQMGQEVILRCVPISNHLYFYWYRQILGQKVEFLVSFYNNEISEKSEIFDDQFSVERPDGSNFTLKIRSTKLEDSAMYFCASSGDSYSNQPQHFGDGTRLSIL.